The clone carrying this T cell receptor (beta chain) was detected many times. The data originate from a study of neurological immune-mediated disorders. Each CDR3 protein gets one entry after TCRdb re-called the 5' RACE reads with MiXCR. Of approximately 36,000 distinct CDR3 sequences in the sample, around an eighth were seen once. V lost 1 base, J lost 5 bases, and 9 bases lay in between. Germline V CDR1 and CDR2: MGHDK, SYGVNS. This CDR3 region has 14 residues. The sequence was collected from a woman aged 45-65 years with HTLV-1-associated myelopathy (HAM/TSP). This chain connects TRBV25-1 to TRBJ2-1; D might be TRBD1 or TRBD2, each matching 5 bases. The sequencing sample was made of PBMCs. As DNA, the CDR3 is TGTGCCAGCAGTGAATTTGGGGACCACAATGAGCAGTTCTTC. This sequence encodes CASSEFGDHNEQFF. Full variable domain (outside the CDR3, taken from reference TRBV25-1 and TRBJ2-1): EADIYQTPRYLVIGTGKKITLECSQTMGHDKMYWYQQDPGMELHLIHYSYGVNSTEKGDLSSESTVSRIRTEHFPLTLESARPSHTSQYLCASSEFGDHNEQFFGPGTRLTVL.